What follows is one T cell receptor beta chain and its context. Its cognate antigen has yet to be identified. No much larger clonotype is one base removed from it; base qualities were not supplied. Patients with a history of autoimmune disease or receiving systemic immunosuppression were excluded from the trial. In every dose cohort, peripheral blood was drawn for TCR sequencing at baseline, cycle 4 day 1, and cycle 7 day 1. The samples were drawn from a first-in-human, open-label, multicenter phase I dose-escalation trial of ivuxolimab. The trial enrolled adults with locally advanced or metastatic head and neck squamous cell, hepatocellular, melanoma or renal cell carcinoma. Before TCR sequencing, CD4+ T cells and CD8+ T cells from peripheral blood were sorted into separate populations. The source of the sample is a study of OX40 agonist ivuxolimab in advanced cancers. With regard to the full study: Ivuxolimab was an agonistic, fully human IgG2 monoclonal antibody directed against OX40 (CD134), a costimulatory receptor. The monotherapy dose-escalation portion (N of about 50 patients) of the phase I ivuxolimab trial is reported in the paper. Peripheral TCRbeta sequencing aimed to test whether ivuxolimab altered TCR sequence diversity and caused clonal T-cell expansion. Partial responses were achieved by three dose-escalation patients, of whom one had hepatocellular carcinoma and two had cutaneous melanoma. Intravenous ivuxolimab was administered to patients every 2 weeks at six dose levels: 0.01, 0.1, 0.3, 1.5, 3 and 10 mg/kg. In the dose-escalation cohort, 65% to 85% of patients were male, and the mean age was approximately 60 years with a range of roughly 20 to 85. Prior anti-PD-1, anti-PD-L1 or anti-CTLA-4 therapy was permitted, and checkpoint inhibitors had been received by 30% to 40% of dose-escalation patients. Among the roughly 54 dose-escalation patients, about 20 had hepatocellular carcinoma, roughly 15 melanoma, 9 renal cell carcinoma and 9 head and neck cancer. General findings and caveats noted by the study authors: At doses from 0.1 to 3.0 mg/kg, clonal expansion was seen in both CD4+ and CD8+ blood T cells between baseline and week 6. The antigen specificity of the clonally expanded peripheral T cells was not determined. After ivuxolimab, CD8+ T cells had more expanded clones than CD4+ T cells on average. Low levels of normalized T-cell clonal expansion were also shown by some nonresponding patients. Partial responders in the 0.1-3.0 mg/kg groups had among the lowest normalized peripheral clonal expansion, especially among CD8+ T cells.

Genomic DNA was isolated from the sorted cells so that the TCRbeta CDR3 region could be sequenced. TCRbeta CDR3 regions were sequenced using the immunoSEQ Assay. Imported from immuneACCESS, the table was reduced by TCRdb to in-frame sequences with V and J called. These copies leave out some clones; in studies compared against another copy, an unresolved V gene accounts for under half, and the cause of the remainder is not known. Here the sample has about 73,000 clones; 80% to 90% occur a single time. The top ten constitute roughly 9.7% of the sample. The germline ends are 3 bases apart after V is trimmed by 1 base and J by 8 bases. The germline V gene (reference sequence) yields MNHEY for CDR1 and SMNVEV for CDR2. The CDR3 has 11 amino acids, counting the end cysteine and phenylalanine. The entry retains the CDR3 DNA only, 33 bases that are in frame from base 1.

This TCR was recovered from an adult with an advanced solid tumor such as melanoma, head and neck, liver or kidney cancer. Here the sequenced sample was CD4+ or CD8+ T cells sorted from blood, taken in a trial of the OX40 agonist ivuxolimab. The sequence joins TRBV27 to TRBJ2-1; no D segment can be confidently identified. The DNA sequence is as follows: TGTGCCAGCAGTTTATGGGATGAGCAGTTCTTC. Translated, this gives CASSLWDEQFF.